A single sample gave rise to the 21 T cell receptor beta chains below, sequenced in a study of CD8+ T cells in alopecia areata. The sample's treatment: oral pan-JAK inhibitor, 5-10 mg twice daily. The sequencing template was cDNA reverse transcribed from extracted RNA. Generated by immunoSEQ multiplex PCR, the TCRdb table keeps only in-frame clones and is missing some. This sample has 110,000 to 150,000 clones, with 50% to 65% found just once. The sequencing here drew on CD8+ T cells sorted from blood, taken at week 4, from a patient treated with tofacitinib. These receptor sequences come from a human donor with alopecia areata.

This clone was counted a few times. The sample carries other DNA sequences with the same CDR3. The chain is built from TRBV29-1 and TRBJ1-1; no clear D gene. The CDR3 extends over 11 amino acids. Looked up from germline, CDR1 is SQVTM and CDR2 is ANQGSEA. Trimming took 4 bases from V and 1 from J, leaving 4 bases between them. The CDR3 is CSVVQNTEAFF. DNA for the CDR3: TGCAGCGTTGTACAGAACACTGAAGCTTTCTTT.

The chain combines TRBV27 with TRBJ2-1; 11 bases are a match to TRBD2. The CDR3 consists of 16 residues. The trim removed 1 base at V and 5 bases at J, leaving 4 bases unmatched. Germline lookup yields CDR1 MNHEY and CDR2 SMNVEV (reference sequence). The CDR3 DNA sequence: TGTGCCAGCAGTTTATTAGCGGGGGGGCCCGACAATGAGCAGTTCTTC. Protein product: CASSLLAGGPDNEQFF.

This chain links TRBV9 with TRBJ1-1; tentative D call: TRBD1 (5 bases). CDR3 length: 14 residues. Germline V CDR1 and CDR2: SGDLS, YYNGEE. Trimming pared 4 bases from V and 2 bases from J, leaving 12 bases between. The CDR3 sequence is CASSSGPVNTEAFF. The CDR3 DNA reads TGTGCCAGCAGCTCAGGGCCTGTCAACACTGAAGCTTTCTTT.

The chain is built from TRBV5-4 and TRBJ2-7; 8 nucleotides match TRBD1. Germline V gene lookup returns CDR1 SGHNT and CDR2 YYREEE (reference sequence). This CDR3 contains 13 residues. The junction had 0 bases not matched to a gene; V was cut back by 3 bases and J by 1 base. The CDR3 nucleotides read TGTGCCAGCAGCTGGGACAGGTCCTACGAGCAGTACTTC. This encodes CASSWDRSYEQYF.

This clone was counted a few times. The chain uses TRBV4-1 and TRBJ2-3; the match to TRBD2 covers 7 bases. J was trimmed by 2 bases and V by 0 bases; bases with no gene match: 8. CDR3 size: 17 residues. Germline V gene lookup returns CDR1 MGHRA and CDR2 YSYEKL. The CDR3 DNA follows: TGCGCCAGCAGCCAAGATCGTCCTAGCGGATTCACAGATACGCAGTATTTT. It translates to CASSQDRPSGFTDTQYF.

J is TRBJ1-2 and V is TRBV7-9, with TRBD1 identical over 7 bases. Trimming took 3 bases from V and 3 from J; bases not matched to a gene: 4. CDR1 is SEHNR, CDR2 FQNEAQ, per germline (reference sequence). The CDR3 spans 14 residues. The CDR3 here is CASSFRQGDYGYTF. CDR3 nucleotides: TGTGCCAGCAGCTTCCGACAGGGCGACTATGGCTACACCTTC.

The CDR3: CAWSPGTGPTEQYF. The CDR3 DNA follows: TGTGCCTGGAGTCCCGGGACAGGGCCGACCGAGCAGTACTTC. The chain has TRBV30 and TRBJ2-7; 9 nucleotides agree with TRBD1. V trimming: 2 bases; J trimming: 6 bases; junction bases outside the gene matches: 8. From germline, CDR1 is GTSNPN and CDR2 SVGIG (reference sequence). The CDR3 consists of 14 residues.

This chain joins TRBV13 and TRBJ2-3; D is uncertain. This CDR3 is built from 14 residues. Looked up from germline, CDR1 is PRHDT and CDR2 is FYEKMQ (reference sequence). Deletions cut 4 bases from V and 1 base from J, with 9 bases between. CDR3 loop: CASSSQTGTDTQYF. The CDR3 bases are TGTGCCAGCAGCTCCCAAACTGGCACAGATACGCAGTATTTT. The full variable domain, rest sourced from reference TRBV13 and TRBJ2-3, is AAGVIQSPRHLIKEKRETATLKCYPIPRHDTVYWYQQGPGQDPQFLISFYEKMQSDKGSIPDRFSAQQFSDYHSELNMSSLELGDSALYFCASSSQTGTDTQYFGPGTRLTVL.

This chain connects TRBV7-9 to TRBJ1-4; D unclear. Trimming shortened V by 3 bases and J by 6 bases, and 14 bases separated the two germline ends. This CDR3 has 15 amino acids. Germline V gives CDR1 SEHNR, CDR2 FQNEAQ (reference sequence). As DNA, the CDR3 is TGTGCCAGCAGCTTTTCTCCGGGAAGCCATGAAAAACTGTTTTTT. Its protein product is CASSFSPGSHEKLFF.

The chain is built from TRBV5-1 and TRBJ2-3, with 7 bases that match TRBD1. The germline gives CDR1 SGHRS, CDR2 YFSETQ. J gave up 2 bases and V 0 bases, and 3 bases lay outside the gene matches. The CDR3 loop spans 15 amino acids. CDR3 bases: TGCGCCAGCAGCTTGGCGGGACAGACCACAGATACGCAGTATTTT. Translated: CASSLAGQTTDTQYF.

The V and J genes are TRBV13 and TRBJ2-1; D is unresolved. The CDR3 runs 13 residues. V was trimmed by 5 bases and J by 6 bases, leaving 11 bases between them. Germline V gives CDR1 PRHDT, CDR2 FYEKMQ (reference sequence). CDR3 coding DNA: TGTGCCAGCAGCCCCTTGTCGGGCAATGAGCAGTTCTTC. It encodes CASSPLSGNEQFF.

The chain couples TRBV11-2 to TRBJ1-5, with D unresolved. Trimming took 5 bases from V and 5 from J, leaving 16 bases between them. The V gene's germline CDR1 is SGHAT and CDR2 FQNNGV. The CDR3 runs 15 residues. In DNA form, the CDR3 reads TGTGCCAGCAGCCTGGGTGGGCTCGCCGATCAGCCCCAGCATTTT. Its translation is CASSLGGLADQPQHF.

This clone was observed a few times. The chain has TRBV30 and TRBJ2-7; possibly TRBD2 for D (6 bases). CDR1 and CDR2 from the germline V gene are GTSNPN and SVGIG (reference sequence). CDR3 size: 11 residues. V lost 2 bases to trimming and J lost 6 bases, with 8 bases between them. The CDR3 protein is CAWSTGGEQYF. The CDR3 region has the DNA TGTGCCTGGAGTACCGGGGGCGAGCAGTACTTC.

J is TRBJ2-7 and V is TRBV6-5; tentative D call: TRBD2 (5 bases). This CDR3 is built from 13 residues. Trimming left V 6 bases short and J 5 bases short, with 14 bases between. The germline gives CDR1 MNHEY, CDR2 SVGAGI. The DNA of the CDR3 is TGTGCCAGCAGCCCCTCGGGGATCGACGAGCAGTACTTC. This encodes CASSPSGIDEQYF.

This clone was seen a handful of times. The genes are TRBV4-1 and TRBJ2-7; D possibly corresponds to TRBD2 (7 bases). Germline assignment: CDR1 MGHRA and CDR2 YSYEKL. The V end lost 1 base, the J end lost 2 bases, and 12 bases lay between the germline ends. The CDR3 covers 15 residues. For the CDR3, the DNA is TGCGCCAGCAGCCAAGGTGGGGGGGCGGCCTACGAGCAGTACTTC. It is translated as CASSQGGGAAYEQYF.

J is TRBJ2-7 and V is TRBV7-9; TRBD2 matches at 8 bases. J was trimmed by 0 bases and V by 0 bases; bases with no gene match: 4. Germline V gene sequence: CDR1 SEHNR, CDR2 FQNEAQ (reference sequence). The CDR3 consists of 16 residues. CDR3 loop: CASSLARGGLSYEQYF. For the CDR3, the DNA is TGTGCCAGCAGCTTAGCACGCGGGGGGCTCTCCTACGAGCAGTACTTC.

The rearrangement uses TRBV2 and TRBJ2-1; no reliable D call. CDR3 length: 14 residues. Germline V CDR1 and CDR2: SNHLY, FYNNEI. The V and J ends lost 4 bases and 1 base respectively, with 8 bases between them. CDR3 region: CASSVSVSYNEQFF. The CDR3 region has the DNA TGTGCCAGCAGTGTTTCCGTTTCCTACAATGAGCAGTTCTTC.

The genes are TRBV5-1 and TRBJ2-7, with TRBD2 identical over 16 bases. In germline, CDR1 is SGHRS, CDR2 YFSETQ. J gave up 3 bases and V 3 bases, and 6 bases lay outside the gene matches. The CDR3 runs 17 residues. The CDR3 sequence: CASSSGTSGGVYYEQYF. The CDR3 region has the DNA TGCGCCAGCAGCTCCGGGACTAGCGGGGGGGTATACTACGAGCAGTACTTC.

V is TRBV7-2 and J is TRBJ2-1; 9 bases line up with TRBD2. With 2 bases clipped from V and 4 bases from J, the junction kept 0 bases outside the gene matches. CDR1 is SGHTA, CDR2 FQGNSA, per germline. The CDR3 runs 14 residues. CDR3 bases: TGTGCCAGCAGCTTACTAGCGGGGTACAATGAGCAGTTCTTC. This translates into CASSLLAGYNEQFF.

V gene TRBV7-9 combines with J gene TRBJ2-7; D is perhaps TRBD2 (6 bases). The CDR3 sequence is 13 residues long. V was shortened by 4 bases and J by 3 bases, with 10 bases between the two germline ends. In germline, CDR1 is SEHNR, CDR2 FQNEAQ (reference sequence). Here the CDR3 reads CASSYTSSYEQYF. CDR3 nucleotide sequence: TGTGCCAGCAGCTATACTAGCAGCTACGAGCAGTACTTC.

The gene calls are TRBV30 and TRBJ1-1; a weak D match, TRBD1 (6 bases). The CDR3 runs to 12 residues. The germline V gene has CDR1 GTSNPN and CDR2 SVGIG (reference sequence). The V end was cut by 5 bases, the J end by 2 bases, with 9 bases between. Here the CDR3 DNA reads TGTGCCTGGGGACAGAGCAACACTGAAGCTTTCTTT. Its protein product is CAWGQSNTEAFF.